This entry is about one T cell receptor beta chain. The antigen is not known. The source of the sample is a study of cytomegalovirus exposure and HLA in healthy donors. Study-level background: Caucasian-associated ancestry cluster membership applied to about four fifths of several hundred genotyped donors. Study-level results: The authors considered a cluster of highly shared sequence variants likely to be a sequencing artifact. Later analysis showed TCR association rates varying by HLA locus, highest for DRB1 and lowest for HLA-C. Per a prior analysis, the majority of TCR beta V segments were productive roughly 87% or roughly 30% of the time.

PCR employed 60 Vbeta and 13 Jbeta primers. The method was immunoSEQ multiplex PCR; TCRdb's version includes in-frame clones alone and lacks a portion of them. The sample yields 110,000 or so clones, about 68% seen once. V lost 4 bases and J lost 2; bases outside the gene matches: 3. The CDR3 runs to 16 residues. The V gene's germline CDR1 is MDHEN and CDR2 SYDVKM. The sequence derives from a woman aged 40-49 years in good health and CMV-seropositive. The rearrangement links TRBV28 to TRBJ2-1; 12 bases are a match to TRBD2. The sample consisted of PBMCs. The chain's CDR3 is CASSSLAGGAYNEQFF. The CDR3 DNA reads TGTGCCAGCAGTTCTCTAGCGGGGGGGGCCTACAATGAGCAGTTCTTC. Full variable domain (missing parts from reference TRBV28 and TRBJ2-1): DVKVTQSSRYLVKRTGEKVFLECVQDMDHENMFWYRQDPGLGLRLIYFSYDVKMKEKGDIPEGYSVSREKKERFSLILESASTNQTSMYLCASSSLAGGAYNEQFFGPGTRLTVL.